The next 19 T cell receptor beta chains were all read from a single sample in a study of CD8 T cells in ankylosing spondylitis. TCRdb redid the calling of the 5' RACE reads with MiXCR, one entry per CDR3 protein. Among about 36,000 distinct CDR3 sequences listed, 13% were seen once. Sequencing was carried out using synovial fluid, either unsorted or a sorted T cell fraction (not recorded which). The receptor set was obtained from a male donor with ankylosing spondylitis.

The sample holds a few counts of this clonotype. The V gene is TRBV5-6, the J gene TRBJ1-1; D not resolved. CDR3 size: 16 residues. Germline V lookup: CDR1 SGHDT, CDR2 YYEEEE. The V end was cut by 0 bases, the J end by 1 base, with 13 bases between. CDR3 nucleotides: TGTGCCAGCAGCTTGGCCCCTCTCGTGAGGAACACTGAAGCTTTCTTT. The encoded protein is CASSLAPLVRNTEAFF.

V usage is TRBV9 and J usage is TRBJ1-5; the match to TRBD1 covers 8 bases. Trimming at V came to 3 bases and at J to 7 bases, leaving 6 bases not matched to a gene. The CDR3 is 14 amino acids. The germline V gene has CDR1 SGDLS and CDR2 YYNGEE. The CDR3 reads CASSAQGADQPQHF. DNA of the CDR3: TGTGCCAGCAGCGCGCAGGGGGCGGACCAGCCCCAGCATTTT. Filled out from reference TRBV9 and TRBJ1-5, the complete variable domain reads DSGVTQTPKHLITATGQRVTLRCSPRSGDLSVYWYQQSLDQGLQFLIQYYNGEERAKGNILERFSAQQFPDLHSELNLSSLELGDSALYFCASSAQGADQPQHFGDGTRLSIL.

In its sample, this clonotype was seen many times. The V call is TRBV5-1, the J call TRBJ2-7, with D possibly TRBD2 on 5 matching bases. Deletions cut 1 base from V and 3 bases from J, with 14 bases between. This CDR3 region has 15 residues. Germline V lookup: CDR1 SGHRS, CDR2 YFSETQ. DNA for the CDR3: TGCGCCAGCAGCTTGTTTGCCAGCGGAGGCTACGAGCAGTACTTC. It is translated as CASSLFASGGYEQYF.

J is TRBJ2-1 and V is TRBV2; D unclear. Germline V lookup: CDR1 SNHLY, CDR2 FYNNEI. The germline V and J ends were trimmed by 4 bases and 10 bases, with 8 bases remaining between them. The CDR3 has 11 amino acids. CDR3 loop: CASSVGMEQFF. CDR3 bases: TGTGCCAGCAGTGTGGGTATGGAGCAGTTCTTC.

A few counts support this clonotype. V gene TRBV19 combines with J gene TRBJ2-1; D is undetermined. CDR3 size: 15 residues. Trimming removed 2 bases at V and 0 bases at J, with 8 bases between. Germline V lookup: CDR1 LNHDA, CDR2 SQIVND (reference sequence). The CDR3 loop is CASSIYGNSYNEQFF. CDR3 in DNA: TGTGCCAGTAGTATATACGGAAACTCCTACAATGAGCAGTTCTTC.

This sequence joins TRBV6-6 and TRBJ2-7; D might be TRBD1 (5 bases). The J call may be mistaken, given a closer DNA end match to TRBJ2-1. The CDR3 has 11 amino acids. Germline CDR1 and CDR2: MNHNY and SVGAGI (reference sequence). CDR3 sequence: CASSLGVEQFF. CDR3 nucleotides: TGTGCCAGCAGTTTAGGGGTTGAGCAGTTCTTC.

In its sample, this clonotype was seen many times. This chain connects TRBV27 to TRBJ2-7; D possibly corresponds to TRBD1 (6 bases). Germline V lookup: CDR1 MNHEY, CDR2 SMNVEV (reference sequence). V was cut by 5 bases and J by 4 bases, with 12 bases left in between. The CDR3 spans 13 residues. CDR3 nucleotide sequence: TGTGCCAGCAGTGCCGGGACAACTTACGAGCAGTACTTC. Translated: CASSAGTTYEQYF.

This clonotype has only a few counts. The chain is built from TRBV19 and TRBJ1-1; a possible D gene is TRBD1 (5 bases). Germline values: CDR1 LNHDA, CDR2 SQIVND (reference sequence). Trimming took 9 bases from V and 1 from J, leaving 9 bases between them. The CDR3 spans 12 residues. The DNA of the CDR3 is TGTGCCAGCGCCGGGACGAACACTGAAGCTTTCTTT. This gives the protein CASAGTNTEAFF.

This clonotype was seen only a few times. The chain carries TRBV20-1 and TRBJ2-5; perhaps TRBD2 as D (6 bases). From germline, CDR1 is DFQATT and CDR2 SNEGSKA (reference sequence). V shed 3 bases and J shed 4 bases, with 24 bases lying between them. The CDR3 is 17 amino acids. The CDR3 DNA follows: TGCAGTGCTAGGAACTACGAAGTTTCCGGGAGAGTAGAGACCCAGTACTTC. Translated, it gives CSARNYEVSGRVETQYF.

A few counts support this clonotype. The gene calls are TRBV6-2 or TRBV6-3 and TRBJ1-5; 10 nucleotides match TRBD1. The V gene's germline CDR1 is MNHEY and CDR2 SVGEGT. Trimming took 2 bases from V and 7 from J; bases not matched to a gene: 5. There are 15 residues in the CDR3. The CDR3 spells CASSYQTGGWQPQHF. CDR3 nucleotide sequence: TGTGCCAGCAGTTACCAGACAGGGGGCTGGCAGCCCCAGCATTTT.

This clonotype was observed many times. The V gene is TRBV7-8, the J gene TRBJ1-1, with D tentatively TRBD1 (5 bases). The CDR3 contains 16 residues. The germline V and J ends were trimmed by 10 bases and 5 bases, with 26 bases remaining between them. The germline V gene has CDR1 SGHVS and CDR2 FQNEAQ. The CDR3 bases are TGTGCCACCTCCCTTCTAGCAGGGCAGCCTGGGACTGAAGCTTTCTTT. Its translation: CATSLLAGQPGTEAFF.

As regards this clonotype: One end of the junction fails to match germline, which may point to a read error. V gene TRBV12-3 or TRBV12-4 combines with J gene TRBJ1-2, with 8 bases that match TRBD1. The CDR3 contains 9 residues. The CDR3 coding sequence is TGTGCCAGCAGTTGGGGACAGGTCTTC. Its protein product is CASSWGQVF.

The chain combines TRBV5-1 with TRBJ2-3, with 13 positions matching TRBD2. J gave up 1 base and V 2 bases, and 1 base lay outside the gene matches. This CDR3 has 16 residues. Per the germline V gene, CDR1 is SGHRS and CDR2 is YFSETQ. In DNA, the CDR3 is TGCGCCAGCAGCTTTGGGACTAGCGGGGGCACAGATACGCAGTATTTT. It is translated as CASSFGTSGGTDTQYF.

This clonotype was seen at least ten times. CDR3 nucleotide sequence: TGCAGCGTTGAAGTAGAGACTAGCAGGACCTACGAGCAGTACTTC. It translates to CSVEVETSRTYEQYF. This chain connects TRBV29-1 to TRBJ2-7, with TRBD2 matching 7 bases. The junction had 8 bases not matched to a gene; V was cut back by 1 base and J by 2 bases. The CDR3 runs to 15 residues. Germline V gene lookup returns CDR1 SQVTM and CDR2 ANQGSEA.

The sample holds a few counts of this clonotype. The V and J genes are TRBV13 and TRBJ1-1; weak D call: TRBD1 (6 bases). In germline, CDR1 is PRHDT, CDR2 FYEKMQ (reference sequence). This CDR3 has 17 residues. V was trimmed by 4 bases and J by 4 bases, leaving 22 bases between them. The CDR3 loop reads CASSSYPPTGGGTEAFF. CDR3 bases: TGTGCCAGCAGCTCCTATCCCCCGACAGGAGGTGGCACTGAAGCTTTCTTT.

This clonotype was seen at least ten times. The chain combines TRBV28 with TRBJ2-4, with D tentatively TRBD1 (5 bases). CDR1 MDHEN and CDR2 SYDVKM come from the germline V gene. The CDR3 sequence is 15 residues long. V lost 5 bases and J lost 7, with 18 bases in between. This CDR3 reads CASSPLSGRTNIQYF. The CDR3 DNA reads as TGTGCCAGCAGTCCCCTCTCAGGGCGTACGAACATTCAGTACTTC. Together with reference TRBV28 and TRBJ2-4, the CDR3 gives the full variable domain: DVKVTQSSRYLVKRTGEKVFLECVQDMDHENMFWYRQDPGLGLRLIYFSYDVKMKEKGDIPEGYSVSREKKERFSLILESASTNQTSMYLCASSPLSGRTNIQYFGAGTRLSVL.

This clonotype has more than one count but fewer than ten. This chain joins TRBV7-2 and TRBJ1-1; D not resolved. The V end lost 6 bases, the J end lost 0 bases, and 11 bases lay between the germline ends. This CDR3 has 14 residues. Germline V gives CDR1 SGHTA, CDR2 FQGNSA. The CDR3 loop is CASSDRFMNTEAFF. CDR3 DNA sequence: TGTGCCAGCAGTGATCGCTTTATGAACACTGAAGCTTTCTTT.

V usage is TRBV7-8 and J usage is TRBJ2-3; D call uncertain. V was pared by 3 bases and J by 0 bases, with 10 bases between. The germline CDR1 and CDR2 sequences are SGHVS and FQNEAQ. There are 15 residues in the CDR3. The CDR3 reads CASSFYSLSTDTQYF. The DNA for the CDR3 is TGTGCCAGCAGCTTCTACAGCCTTAGCACAGATACGCAGTATTTT.

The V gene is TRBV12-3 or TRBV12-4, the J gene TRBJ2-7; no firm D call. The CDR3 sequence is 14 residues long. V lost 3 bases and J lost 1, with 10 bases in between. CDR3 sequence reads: CASSFGSTSYEQYF. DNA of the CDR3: TGTGCCAGCAGTTTCGGCTCAACATCCTACGAGCAGTACTTC.